The clone carrying this T cell receptor beta chain showed up many times. Its matching antigen is unknown. This specimen comes from a study of T-cell reconstitution after alpha-beta-depleted transplantation in children. Study-wide results and limits: Several hundred rapidly expanded clones from non-depleted graft cells reportedly supplied alpha-beta T cells about two months post-transplant. A year post-transplant, T-cell counts and diversity derived mostly from newly produced T cells. The study traced high day-60 TCRbeta diversity in some patients to surviving recipient T cells and thymic progenitors.

The V end was cut by 6 bases, the J end by 0 bases, with 8 bases between. The CDR3 has 13 residues. CDR1 is MDHEN and CDR2 is SYDVKM in the germline V gene. It was with unique molecular identifiers that the TCRbeta library was prepared. TCRdb passed the PCR reads through MiXCR, listing each CDR3 protein once. The data show about 590,000 distinct CDR3 sequences, over 10% seen once. The TCR sequence derives from a male patient aged 10-17 years who had a stem cell transplant for acute myeloid leukemia, so the T cells may come from the graft donor. Specimen: PBMCs, mostly from graft donor cells, collected 360 days after TCRalphabeta/CD19-depleted stem cell transplant. The chain couples TRBV28 to TRBJ1-1; D call uncertain. CDR3 region: CASRDDLNTEAFF. CDR3 coding DNA: TGTGCCAGCAGGGATGATTTGAACACTGAAGCTTTCTTT.